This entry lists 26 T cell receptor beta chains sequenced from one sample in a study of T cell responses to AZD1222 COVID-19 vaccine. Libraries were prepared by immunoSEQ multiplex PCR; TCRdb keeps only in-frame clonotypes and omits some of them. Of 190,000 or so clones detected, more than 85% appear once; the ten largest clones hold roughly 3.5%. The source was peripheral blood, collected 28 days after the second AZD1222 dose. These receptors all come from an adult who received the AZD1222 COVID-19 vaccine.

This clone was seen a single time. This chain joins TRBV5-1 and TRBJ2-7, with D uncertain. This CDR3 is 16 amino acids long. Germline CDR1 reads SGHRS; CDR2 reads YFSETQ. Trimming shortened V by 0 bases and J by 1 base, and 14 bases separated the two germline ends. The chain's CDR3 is CASSLASAGRSYEQYF. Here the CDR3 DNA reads TGCGCCAGCAGCTTGGCCTCGGCAGGTCGTTCCTACGAGCAGTACTTC.

CDR3 amino acids: CASRSVGQGATEAFF. The CDR3 region has the DNA TGTGCCAGCAGGTCTGTCGGACAGGGGGCGACGGAAGCTTTCTTT. The chain carries TRBV28 and TRBJ1-1, with 11 bases identical to TRBD1. With V trimmed by 6 bases and J by 8 bases, 11 bases remained unmatched. Germline V CDR1 and CDR2: MDHEN, SYDVKM. The CDR3 covers 15 residues.

Here the CDR3 DNA reads TGCGCCAGCAGTCTAACAGGGAACGGAAAACTGTTTTTT. Protein sequence: CASSLTGNGKLFF. The gene calls are TRBV4-1 and TRBJ1-4; tentative D call: TRBD1 (6 bases). Trimming removed 6 bases from V and 10 bases from J, with 15 bases in between. This CDR3 comprises 13 residues. From germline, CDR1 is MGHRA and CDR2 YSYEKL.

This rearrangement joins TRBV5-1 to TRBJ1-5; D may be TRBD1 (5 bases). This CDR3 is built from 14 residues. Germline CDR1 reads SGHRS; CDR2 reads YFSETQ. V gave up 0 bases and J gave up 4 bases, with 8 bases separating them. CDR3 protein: CASSLVGGNQPQHF. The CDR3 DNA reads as TGCGCCAGCAGCTTGGTCGGGGGAAATCAGCCCCAGCATTTT.

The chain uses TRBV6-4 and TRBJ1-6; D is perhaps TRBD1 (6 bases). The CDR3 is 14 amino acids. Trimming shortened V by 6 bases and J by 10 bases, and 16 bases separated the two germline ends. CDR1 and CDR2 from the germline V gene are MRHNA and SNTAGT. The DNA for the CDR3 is TGTGCCAGCAGCCTAGGGGGGGCGGCCTCACCCCTCCACTTT. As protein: CASSLGGAASPLHF.

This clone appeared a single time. CDR3 region: CATSGALNQPQHF. The CDR3 DNA sequence: TGTGCCACCAGTGGAGCCTTGAATCAGCCCCAGCATTTT. The chain links TRBV24-1 to TRBJ1-5; D call uncertain. The CDR3 extends over 13 amino acids. Deletions cut 5 bases from V and 4 bases from J, with 8 bases between. CDR1 and CDR2 from the germline V gene are KGHDR and SFDVKD.

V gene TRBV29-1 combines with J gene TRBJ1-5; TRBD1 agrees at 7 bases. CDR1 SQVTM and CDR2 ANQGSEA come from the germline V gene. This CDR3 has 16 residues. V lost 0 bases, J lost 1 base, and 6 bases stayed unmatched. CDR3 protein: CSVEDHVQGSNQPQHF. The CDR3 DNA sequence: TGCAGCGTTGAAGATCATGTACAGGGGAGCAATCAGCCCCAGCATTTT.

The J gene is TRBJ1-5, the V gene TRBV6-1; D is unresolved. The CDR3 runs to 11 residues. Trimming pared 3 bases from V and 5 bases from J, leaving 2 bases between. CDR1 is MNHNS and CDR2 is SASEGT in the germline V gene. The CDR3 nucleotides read TGTGCCAGCAGTGACCATCAGCCCCAGCATTTT. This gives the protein CASSDHQPQHF.

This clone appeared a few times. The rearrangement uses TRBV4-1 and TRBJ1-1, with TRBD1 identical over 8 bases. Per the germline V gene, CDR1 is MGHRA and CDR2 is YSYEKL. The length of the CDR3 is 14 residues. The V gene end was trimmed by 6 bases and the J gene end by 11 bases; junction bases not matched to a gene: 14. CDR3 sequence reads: CASRLGQGFVGAFF. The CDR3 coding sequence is TGCGCCAGCAGACTCGGACAGGGATTTGTTGGGGCTTTCTTT.

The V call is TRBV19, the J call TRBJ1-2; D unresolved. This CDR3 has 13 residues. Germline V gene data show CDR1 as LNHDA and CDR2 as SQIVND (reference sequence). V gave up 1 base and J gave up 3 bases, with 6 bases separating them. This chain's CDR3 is CASSIGAHYGYTF. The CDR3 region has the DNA TGTGCCAGTAGTATAGGCGCCCACTATGGCTACACCTTC.

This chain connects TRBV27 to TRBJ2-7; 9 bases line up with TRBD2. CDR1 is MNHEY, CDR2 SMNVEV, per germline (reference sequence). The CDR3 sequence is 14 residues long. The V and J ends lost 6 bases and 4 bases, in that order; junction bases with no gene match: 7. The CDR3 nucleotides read TGTGCCAGCAGAACAAGCGGGAGGCCTTACGAGCAGTACTTC. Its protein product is CASRTSGRPYEQYF.

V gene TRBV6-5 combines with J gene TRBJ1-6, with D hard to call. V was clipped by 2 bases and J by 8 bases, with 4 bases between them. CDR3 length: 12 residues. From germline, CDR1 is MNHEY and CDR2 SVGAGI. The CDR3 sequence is CASSYGDSPLHF. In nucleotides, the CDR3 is TGTGCCAGCAGTTACGGAGATTCACCCCTCCACTTT.

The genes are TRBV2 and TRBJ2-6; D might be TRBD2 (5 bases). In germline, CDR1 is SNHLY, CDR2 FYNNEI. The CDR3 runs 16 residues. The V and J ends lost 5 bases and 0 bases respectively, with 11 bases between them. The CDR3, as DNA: TGTGCCAGCAGTCCTACGAGGGCCTCTGGGGCCAACGTCCTGACTTTC. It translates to CASSPTRASGANVLTF.

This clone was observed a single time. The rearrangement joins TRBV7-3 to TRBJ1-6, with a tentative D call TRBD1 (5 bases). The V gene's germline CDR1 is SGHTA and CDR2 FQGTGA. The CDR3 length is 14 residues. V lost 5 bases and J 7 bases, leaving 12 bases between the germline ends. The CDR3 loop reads CASSPNGGNSPLHF. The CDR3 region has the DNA TGTGCCAGCAGCCCCAACGGGGGAAATTCACCCCTCCACTTT.

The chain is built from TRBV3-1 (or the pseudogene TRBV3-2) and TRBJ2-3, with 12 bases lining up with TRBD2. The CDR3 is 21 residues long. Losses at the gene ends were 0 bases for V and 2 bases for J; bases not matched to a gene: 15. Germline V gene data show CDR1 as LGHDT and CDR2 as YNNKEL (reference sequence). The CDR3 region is CASSQDRPSGRASFSTDTQYF. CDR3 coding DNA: TGTGCCAGCAGCCAAGATCGGCCTAGCGGGAGGGCTTCATTTTCCACAGATACGCAGTATTTT.

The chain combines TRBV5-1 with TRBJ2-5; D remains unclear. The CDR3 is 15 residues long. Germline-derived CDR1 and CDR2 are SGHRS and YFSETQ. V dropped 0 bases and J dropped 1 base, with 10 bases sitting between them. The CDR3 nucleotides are TGCGCCAGCAGCTTGGATGGTGGCCCCCAAGAGACCCAGTACTTC. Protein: CASSLDGGPQETQYF.

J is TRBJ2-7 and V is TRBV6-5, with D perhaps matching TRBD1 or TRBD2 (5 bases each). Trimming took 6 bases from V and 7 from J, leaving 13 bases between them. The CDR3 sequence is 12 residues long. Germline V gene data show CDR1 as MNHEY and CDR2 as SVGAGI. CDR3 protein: CASSGASREQYF. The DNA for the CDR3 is TGTGCCAGCAGCGGGGCCTCACGAGAGCAGTACTTC.

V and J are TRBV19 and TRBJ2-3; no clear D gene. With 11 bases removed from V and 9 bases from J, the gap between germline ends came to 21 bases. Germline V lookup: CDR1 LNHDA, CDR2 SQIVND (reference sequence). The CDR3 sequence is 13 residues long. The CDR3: CASSRARQGTQYF. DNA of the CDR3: TGTGCCTCTTCTAGGGCCCGTCAAGGCACGCAGTATTTT. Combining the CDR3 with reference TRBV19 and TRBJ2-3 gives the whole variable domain DGGITQSPKYLFRKEGQNVTLSCEQNLNHDAMYWYRQDPGQGLRLIYYSQIVNDFQKGDIAEGYSVSREKKESFPLTVTSAQKNPTAFYLCASSRARQGTQYFGPGTRLTVL.

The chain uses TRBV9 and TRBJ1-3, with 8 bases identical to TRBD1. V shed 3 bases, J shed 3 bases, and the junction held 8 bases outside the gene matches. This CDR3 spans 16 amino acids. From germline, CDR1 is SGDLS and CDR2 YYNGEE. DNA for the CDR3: TGTGCCAGCAGCGACCCAGGGGGCGCGGGTGGAAACACCATATATTTT. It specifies CASSDPGGAGGNTIYF.

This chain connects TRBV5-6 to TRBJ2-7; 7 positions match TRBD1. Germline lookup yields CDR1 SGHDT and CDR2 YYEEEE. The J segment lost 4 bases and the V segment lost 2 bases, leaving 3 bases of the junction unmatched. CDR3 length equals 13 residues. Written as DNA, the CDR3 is TGTGCCAGCAGCTTTGACAGGGAATACGAGCAGTACTTC. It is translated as CASSFDREYEQYF. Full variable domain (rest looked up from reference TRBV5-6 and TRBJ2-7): DAGVTQSPTHLIKTRGQQVTLRCSPKSGHDTVSWYQQALGQGPQFIFQYYEEEERQRGNFPDRFSGHQFPNYSSELNVNALLLGDSALYLCASSFDREYEQYFGPGTRLTVT.

CDR3 in amino acids: CAWSVGQVTDTQYF. The CDR3 DNA reads TGTGCCTGGAGTGTAGGGCAGGTCACAGATACGCAGTATTTT. The chain uses TRBV30 and TRBJ2-3; no clear D. Germline values: CDR1 GTSNPN, CDR2 SVGIG (reference sequence). The CDR3 contains 14 residues. V lost 0 bases and J lost 2, with 9 bases in between. Using reference TRBV30 and TRBJ2-3 for the parts outside the CDR3, the full variable domain is SQTIHQWPATLVQPVGSPLSLECTVEGTSNPNLYWYRQAAGRGLQLLFYSVGIGQISSEVPQNLSASRPQDRQFILSSKKLLLSDSGFYLCAWSVGQVTDTQYFGPGTRLTVL.

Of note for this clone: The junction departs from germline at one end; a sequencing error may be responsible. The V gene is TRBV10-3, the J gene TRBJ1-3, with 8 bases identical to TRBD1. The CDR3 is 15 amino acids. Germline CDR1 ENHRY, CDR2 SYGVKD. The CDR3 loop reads CAISETGQAGNTIYF. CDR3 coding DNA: TGTGCCATCAGTGAGACGGGACAGGCTGGGAACACCATATATTTT.

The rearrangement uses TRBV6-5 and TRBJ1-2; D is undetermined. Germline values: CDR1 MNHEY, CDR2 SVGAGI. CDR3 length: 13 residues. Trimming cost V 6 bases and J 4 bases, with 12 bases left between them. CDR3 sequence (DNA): TGTGCCAGCAGCCCAAAGTTCCCCTATGGCTACACCTTC. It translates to CASSPKFPYGYTF.

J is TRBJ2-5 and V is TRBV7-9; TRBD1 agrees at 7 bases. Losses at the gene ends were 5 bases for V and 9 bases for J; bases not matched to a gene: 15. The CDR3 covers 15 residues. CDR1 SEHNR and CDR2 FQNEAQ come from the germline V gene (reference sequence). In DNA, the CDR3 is TGTGCCAGCAGCACGGGGACAGTGGCCCTCGCGGCCCAGTACTTC. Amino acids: CASSTGTVALAAQYF.

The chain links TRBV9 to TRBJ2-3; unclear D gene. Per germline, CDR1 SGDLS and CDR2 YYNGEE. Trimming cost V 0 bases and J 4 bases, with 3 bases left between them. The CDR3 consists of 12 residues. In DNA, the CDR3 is TGTGCCAGCAGCGTAGGGGCAGATACGCAGTATTTT. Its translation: CASSVGADTQYF.

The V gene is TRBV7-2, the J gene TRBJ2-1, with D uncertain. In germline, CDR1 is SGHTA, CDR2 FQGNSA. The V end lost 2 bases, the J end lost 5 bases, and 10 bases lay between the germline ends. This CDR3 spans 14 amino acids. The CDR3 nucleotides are TGTGCCAGCAGCTTAAGGGTGGGTAACAATGAGCAGTTCTTC. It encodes CASSLRVGNNEQFF.